This T cell receptor beta chain was captured by sequencing in a study of tumor-infiltrating lymphocytes in primary liver carcinoma. Study results and caveats: Tumor-adjacent and tumor-blood pairs shared a smaller degree of overlap than tumor region pairs. Only about 7-25% of top clones showed up in all five tumor regions. The 250 largest clones made up significantly more of tumor than blood repertoires (p = 0.039).

Points on this clonotype: Its antigen is still unknown.

Scientists recovered RNA and DNA together from roughly 21-30 mg of unsorted bulk tissue. Each of the tumor samples contained in excess of 80% viable tumor cells. The authors made TCR beta cDNA from 400 to 600 ng total RNA with a constant-region primer. TCR beta libraries came from three nested multiplex PCR rounds using slightly modified ARM-PCR. TCRdb re-analysed the multiplex PCR reads in MiXCR, keeping a single row per CDR3 protein. Here the sample spans 84,000 or so distinct CDR3 sequences, 55% to 85% being singletons. The sample was liver tumor tissue from sampling region 1. Stated subset: tumor region T1, superior pole. This TCR was recovered from a man in his forties with primary liver carcinoma and hepatitis B virus infection.

The CDR3 loop reads CSVEPLTNGTYNEQFF. The CDR3 DNA is TGCAGCGTTGAACCTTTGACTAACGGGACCTACAATGAGCAGTTCTTC. The V and J genes are TRBV29-1 and TRBJ2-1; D is possibly TRBD2 (5 bases). Germline V lookup: CDR1 SQVTM, CDR2 ANQGSEA. This CDR3 spans 16 amino acids. Trimming left V 2 bases short and J 2 bases short, with 16 bases between.